The clone carrying this T cell receptor (beta chain) was seen repeatedly, ten times or more. The antigen remains unidentified. This record comes from a study of CD8 T cells in ankylosing spondylitis. TCRdb re-analysed the 5' RACE reads in MiXCR, keeping a single row per CDR3 protein. This sample yields fewer than 550,000 distinct CDR3 sequences, of which less than 6% are seen a single time; roughly 3.5% belongs to the top ten. CDR3 length equals 12 residues. The V gene's germline CDR1 is SQVTM and CDR2 ANQGSEA. V was pared by 6 bases and J by 2 bases, with 10 bases between. Study findings and constraints: There was a TCR beta motif, made of several highly homologous variants, that appeared characteristic of ankylosing spondylitis blood.

The receptor was derived from a male donor with ankylosing spondylitis. Material: blood, either unsorted or a sorted T cell fraction (not recorded which). The chain carries TRBV29-1 and TRBJ1-1; unclear D gene. This chain's CDR3 is CSVLPHNTEAFF. CDR3 DNA sequence: TGCAGCGTCCTCCCGCACAACACTGAAGCTTTCTTT.